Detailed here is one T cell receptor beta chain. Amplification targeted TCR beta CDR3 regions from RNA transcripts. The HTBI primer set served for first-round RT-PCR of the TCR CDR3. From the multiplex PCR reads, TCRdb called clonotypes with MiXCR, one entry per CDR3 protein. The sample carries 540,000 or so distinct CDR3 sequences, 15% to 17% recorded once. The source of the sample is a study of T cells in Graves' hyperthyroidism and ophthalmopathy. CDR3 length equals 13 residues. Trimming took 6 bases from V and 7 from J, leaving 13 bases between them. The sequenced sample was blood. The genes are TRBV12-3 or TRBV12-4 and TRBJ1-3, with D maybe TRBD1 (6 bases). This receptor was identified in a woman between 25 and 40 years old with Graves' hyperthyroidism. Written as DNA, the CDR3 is TGTGCCAGCAGCCCCGCGGGGGGCAACACCATATATTTT. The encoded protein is CASSPAGGNTIYF.